The present T cell receptor beta chain was sequenced within a study of regulatory T cells in long-lasting Graves disease. For the study at large: Duration of antithyroid drug therapy among newly diagnosed Graves' patients was under 3 months.

iRepertoire HTBI primers and Arm-PCR of CDR3 regions built TCR beta libraries. TCRdb reprocessed the multiplex PCR reads with MiXCR, giving one entry per CDR3 protein. The sample includes 550,000 to 700,000 distinct CDR3 sequences, about 16% of them seen just once. For this clonotype: Its antigen is unidentified.

Between the trimmed V and J ends, which lost 3 bases and 5 bases, there was a span of 16 bases. There are 14 residues in the CDR3. Germline assignment: CDR1 DFQATT and CDR2 SNEGSKA (reference sequence). Study-level findings and limits: There was favoring of TRBV28, TRBJ1-2 and TRBJ2-5 in persistent disease.

Time point denoted: newly diagnosed GD, antithyroid drugs for less than 3 months. Extracted PBMC RNA gave rise to the TCR library. The sample was also reused in another study, on T cells in Graves' hyperthyroidism and ophthalmopathy.

The V gene is TRBV20-1, the J gene TRBJ2-5, with D perhaps TRBD2 (6 bases). This receptor was obtained from a man aged 18 to 29 with Graves disease. The sample in question was peripheral blood mononuclear cells (PBMCs), obtained at new diagnosis, from a patient treated with antithyroid drugs. CDR3 in amino acids: CSARGDSSLETQYF. CDR3 sequence (DNA): TGCAGTGCTAGGGGGGACTCGTCTTTGGAGACCCAGTACTTC.